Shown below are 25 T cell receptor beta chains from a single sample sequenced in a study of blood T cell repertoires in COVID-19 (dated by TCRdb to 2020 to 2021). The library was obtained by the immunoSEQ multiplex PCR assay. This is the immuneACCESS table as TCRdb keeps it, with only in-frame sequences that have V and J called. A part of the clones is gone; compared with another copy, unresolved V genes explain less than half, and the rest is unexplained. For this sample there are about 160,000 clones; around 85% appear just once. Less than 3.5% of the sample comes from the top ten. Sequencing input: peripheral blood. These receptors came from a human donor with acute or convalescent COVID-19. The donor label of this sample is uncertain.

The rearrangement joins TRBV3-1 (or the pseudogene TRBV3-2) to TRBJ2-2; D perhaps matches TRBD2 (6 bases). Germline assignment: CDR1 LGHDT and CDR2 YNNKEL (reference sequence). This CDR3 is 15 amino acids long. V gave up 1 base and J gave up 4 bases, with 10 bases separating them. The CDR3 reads CASSQVSGRTGELFF. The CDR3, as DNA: TGTGCCAGCAGCCAAGTAAGCGGGCGCACCGGGGAGCTGTTTTTT.

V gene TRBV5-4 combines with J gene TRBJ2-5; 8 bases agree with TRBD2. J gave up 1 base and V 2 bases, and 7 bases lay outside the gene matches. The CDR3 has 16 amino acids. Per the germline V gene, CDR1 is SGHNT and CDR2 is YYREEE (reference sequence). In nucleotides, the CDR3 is TGTGCCAGCAGCTTTGGGAGCGGGGGCCTCCAAGAGACCCAGTACTTC. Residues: CASSFGSGGLQETQYF.

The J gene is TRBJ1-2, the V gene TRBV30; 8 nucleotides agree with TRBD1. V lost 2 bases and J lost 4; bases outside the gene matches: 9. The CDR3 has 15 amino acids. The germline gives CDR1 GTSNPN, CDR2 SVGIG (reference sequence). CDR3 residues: CAWSTGQGTSYGYTF. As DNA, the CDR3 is TGTGCCTGGAGTACCGGACAGGGAACCTCCTATGGCTACACCTTC.

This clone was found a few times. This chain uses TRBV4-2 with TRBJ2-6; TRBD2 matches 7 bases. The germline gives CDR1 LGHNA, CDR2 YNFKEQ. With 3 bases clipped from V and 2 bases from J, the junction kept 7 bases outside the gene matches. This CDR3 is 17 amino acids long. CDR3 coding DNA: TGTGCCAGCAGCCAGAATGAGGGGAGGGCTGGGGCCAACGTCCTGACTTTC. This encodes CASSQNEGRAGANVLTF.

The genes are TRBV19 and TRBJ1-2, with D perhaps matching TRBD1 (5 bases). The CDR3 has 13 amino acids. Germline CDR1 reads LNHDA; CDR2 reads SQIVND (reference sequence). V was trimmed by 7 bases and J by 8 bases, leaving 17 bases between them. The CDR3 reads CASTLYAGQGYTF. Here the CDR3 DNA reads TGTGCCAGTACCTTATACGCAGGGCAGGGCTACACCTTC.

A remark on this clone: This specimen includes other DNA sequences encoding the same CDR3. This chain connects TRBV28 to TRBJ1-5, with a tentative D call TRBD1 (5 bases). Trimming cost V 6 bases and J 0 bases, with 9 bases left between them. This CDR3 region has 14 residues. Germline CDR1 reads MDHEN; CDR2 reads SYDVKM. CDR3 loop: CASSSGGSNQPQHF. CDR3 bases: TGTGCCAGCAGCTCGGGGGGTAGCAATCAGCCCCAGCATTTT.

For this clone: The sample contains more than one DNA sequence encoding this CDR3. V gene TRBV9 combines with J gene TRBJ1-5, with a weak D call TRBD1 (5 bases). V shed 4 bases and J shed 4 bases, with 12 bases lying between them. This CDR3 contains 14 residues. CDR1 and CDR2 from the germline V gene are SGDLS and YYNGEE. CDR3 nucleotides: TGTGCCAGCAGCCTCACTGGGGCGAATCAGCCCCAGCATTTT. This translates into CASSLTGANQPQHF.

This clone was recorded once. CDR3 loop: CASSRPLAGFADTQYF. CDR3 DNA: TGTGCCAGCAGCAGACCACTAGCGGGGTTTGCAGATACGCAGTATTTT. The chain is built from TRBV11-3 and TRBJ2-3, with TRBD2 identical over 10 bases. There are 16 residues in the CDR3. The V and J ends lost 5 bases and 4 bases, in that order; junction bases with no gene match: 9. Germline loops: CDR1 SGHNT, CDR2 YENEEA.

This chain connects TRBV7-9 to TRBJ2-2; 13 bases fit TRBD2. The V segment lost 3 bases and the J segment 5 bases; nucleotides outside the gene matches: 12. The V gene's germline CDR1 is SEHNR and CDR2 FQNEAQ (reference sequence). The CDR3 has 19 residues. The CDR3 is CASSFRLAGGNDKTGELFF. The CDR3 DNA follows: TGTGCCAGCAGCTTCCGACTAGCGGGGGGCAATGATAAGACCGGGGAGCTGTTTTTT.

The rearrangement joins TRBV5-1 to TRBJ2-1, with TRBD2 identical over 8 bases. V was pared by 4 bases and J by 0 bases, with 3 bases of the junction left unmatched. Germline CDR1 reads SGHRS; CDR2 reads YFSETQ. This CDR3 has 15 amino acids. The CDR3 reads CASSPREGSYNEQFF. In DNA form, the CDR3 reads TGCGCCAGCAGCCCTCGGGAGGGCTCCTACAATGAGCAGTTCTTC.

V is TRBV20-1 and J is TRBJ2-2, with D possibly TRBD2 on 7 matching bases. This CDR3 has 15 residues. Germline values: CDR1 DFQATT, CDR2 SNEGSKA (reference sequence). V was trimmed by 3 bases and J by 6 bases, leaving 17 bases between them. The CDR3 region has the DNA TGCAGTGCTAGTTATGGGGGGGGCACCGCCGGGGAGCTGTTTTTT. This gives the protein CSASYGGGTAGELFF.

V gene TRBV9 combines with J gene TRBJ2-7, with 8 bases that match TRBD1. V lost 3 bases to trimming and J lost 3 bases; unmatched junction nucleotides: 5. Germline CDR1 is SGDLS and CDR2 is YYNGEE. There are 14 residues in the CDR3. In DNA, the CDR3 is TGTGCCAGCAGCGACGGGACAGGACACTACGAGCAGTACTTC. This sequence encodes CASSDGTGHYEQYF.

CDR3 DNA sequence: TGCGCCAGCAGCTCGGCAACTATCAACAGGGGAAAGACTGAAGCTTTCTTT. This translates into CASSSATINRGKTEAFF. The J gene is TRBJ1-1, the V gene TRBV5-1, with 7 bases aligning to TRBD1. The CDR3 extends over 17 amino acids. The germline gives CDR1 SGHRS, CDR2 YFSETQ. The junction had 16 bases not matched to a gene; V was cut back by 3 bases and J by 5 bases.

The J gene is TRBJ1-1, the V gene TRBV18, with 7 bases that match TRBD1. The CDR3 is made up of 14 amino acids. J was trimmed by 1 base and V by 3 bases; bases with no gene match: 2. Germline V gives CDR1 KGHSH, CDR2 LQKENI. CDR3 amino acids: CASSPDRTNTEAFF. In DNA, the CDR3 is TGTGCCAGCTCACCGGACAGGACGAACACTGAAGCTTTCTTT.

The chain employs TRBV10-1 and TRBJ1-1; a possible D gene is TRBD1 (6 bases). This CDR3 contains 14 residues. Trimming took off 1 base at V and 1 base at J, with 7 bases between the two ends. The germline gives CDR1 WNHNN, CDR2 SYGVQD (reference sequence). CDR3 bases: TGCGCCAGCAGTGAGTTGGGACAGAACACTGAAGCTTTCTTT. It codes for CASSELGQNTEAFF.

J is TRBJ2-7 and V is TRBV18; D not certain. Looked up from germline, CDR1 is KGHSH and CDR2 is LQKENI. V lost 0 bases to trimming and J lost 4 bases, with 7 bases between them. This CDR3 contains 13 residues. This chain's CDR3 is CASSPPSMYEQYF. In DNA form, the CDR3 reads TGTGCCAGCTCACCACCATCAATGTACGAGCAGTACTTC.

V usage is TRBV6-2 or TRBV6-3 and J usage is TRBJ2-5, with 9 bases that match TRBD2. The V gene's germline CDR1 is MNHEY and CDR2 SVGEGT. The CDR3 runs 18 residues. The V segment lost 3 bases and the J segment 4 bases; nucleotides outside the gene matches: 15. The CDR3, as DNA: TGTGCCAGCAGTTATCCCCTCAGATTGCGGGGGGGCAGAGAGACCCAGTACTTC. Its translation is CASSYPLRLRGGRETQYF.

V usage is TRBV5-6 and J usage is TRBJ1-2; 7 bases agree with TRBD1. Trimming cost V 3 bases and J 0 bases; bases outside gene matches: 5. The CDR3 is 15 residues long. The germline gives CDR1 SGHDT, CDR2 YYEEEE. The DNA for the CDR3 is TGTGCCAGCAGCTGGCAGGGGGAAGCTAACTATGGCTACACCTTC. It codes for CASSWQGEANYGYTF.

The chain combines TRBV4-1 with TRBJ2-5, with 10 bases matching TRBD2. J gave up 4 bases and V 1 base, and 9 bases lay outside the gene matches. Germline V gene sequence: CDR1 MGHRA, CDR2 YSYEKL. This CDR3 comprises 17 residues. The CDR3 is CASSQVSAGGPGETQYF. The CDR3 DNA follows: TGCGCCAGCAGCCAAGTTTCAGCGGGGGGGCCGGGAGAGACCCAGTACTTC.

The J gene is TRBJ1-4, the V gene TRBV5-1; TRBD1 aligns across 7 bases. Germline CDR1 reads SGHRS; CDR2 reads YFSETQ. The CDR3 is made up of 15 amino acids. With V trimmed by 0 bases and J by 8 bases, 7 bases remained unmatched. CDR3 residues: CASSLAPGTAEKLFF. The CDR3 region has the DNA TGCGCCAGCAGCTTGGCCCCGGGGACAGCAGAAAAACTGTTTTTT.

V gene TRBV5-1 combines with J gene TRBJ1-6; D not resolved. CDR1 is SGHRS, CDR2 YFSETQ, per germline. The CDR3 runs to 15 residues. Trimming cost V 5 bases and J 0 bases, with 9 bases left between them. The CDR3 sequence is CASRNNPSYNSPLHF. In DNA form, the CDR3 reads TGCGCCAGCAGAAACAACCCCTCCTATAATTCACCCCTCCACTTT.

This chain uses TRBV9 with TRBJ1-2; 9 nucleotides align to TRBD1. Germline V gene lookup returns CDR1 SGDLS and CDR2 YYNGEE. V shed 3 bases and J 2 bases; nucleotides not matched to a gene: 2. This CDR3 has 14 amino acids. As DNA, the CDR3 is TGTGCCAGCAGCGCTGGACAGGGGAACTATGGCTACACCTTC. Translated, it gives CASSAGQGNYGYTF. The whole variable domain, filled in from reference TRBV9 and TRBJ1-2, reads DSGVTQTPKHLITATGQRVTLRCSPRSGDLSVYWYQQSLDQGLQFLIQYYNGEERAKGNILERFSAQQFPDLHSELNLSSLELGDSALYFCASSAGQGNYGYTFGSGTRLTVV.

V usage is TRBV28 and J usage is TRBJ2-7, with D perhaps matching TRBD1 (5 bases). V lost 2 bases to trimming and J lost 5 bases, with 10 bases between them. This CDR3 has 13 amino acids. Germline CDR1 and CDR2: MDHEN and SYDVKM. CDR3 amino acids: CASSLAGRDEQYF. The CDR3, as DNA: TGTGCCAGCAGTTTAGCAGGGCGCGACGAGCAGTACTTC. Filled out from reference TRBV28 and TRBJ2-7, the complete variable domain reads DVKVTQSSRYLVKRTGEKVFLECVQDMDHENMFWYRQDPGLGLRLIYFSYDVKMKEKGDIPEGYSVSREKKERFSLILESASTNQTSMYLCASSLAGRDEQYFGPGTRLTVT.

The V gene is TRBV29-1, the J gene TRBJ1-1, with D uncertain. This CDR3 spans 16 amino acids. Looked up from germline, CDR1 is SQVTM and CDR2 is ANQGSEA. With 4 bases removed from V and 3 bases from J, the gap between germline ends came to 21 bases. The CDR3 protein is CSVGRNPFRDDTEAFF. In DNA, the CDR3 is TGCAGCGTTGGGAGGAATCCTTTCCGCGACGACACTGAAGCTTTCTTT.

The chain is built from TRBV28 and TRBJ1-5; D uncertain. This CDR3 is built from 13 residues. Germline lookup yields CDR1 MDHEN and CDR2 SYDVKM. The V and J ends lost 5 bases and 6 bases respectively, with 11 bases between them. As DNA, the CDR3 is TGTGCCAGCAGTCTCATTGGAGGTCAGCCCCAGCATTTT. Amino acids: CASSLIGGQPQHF.